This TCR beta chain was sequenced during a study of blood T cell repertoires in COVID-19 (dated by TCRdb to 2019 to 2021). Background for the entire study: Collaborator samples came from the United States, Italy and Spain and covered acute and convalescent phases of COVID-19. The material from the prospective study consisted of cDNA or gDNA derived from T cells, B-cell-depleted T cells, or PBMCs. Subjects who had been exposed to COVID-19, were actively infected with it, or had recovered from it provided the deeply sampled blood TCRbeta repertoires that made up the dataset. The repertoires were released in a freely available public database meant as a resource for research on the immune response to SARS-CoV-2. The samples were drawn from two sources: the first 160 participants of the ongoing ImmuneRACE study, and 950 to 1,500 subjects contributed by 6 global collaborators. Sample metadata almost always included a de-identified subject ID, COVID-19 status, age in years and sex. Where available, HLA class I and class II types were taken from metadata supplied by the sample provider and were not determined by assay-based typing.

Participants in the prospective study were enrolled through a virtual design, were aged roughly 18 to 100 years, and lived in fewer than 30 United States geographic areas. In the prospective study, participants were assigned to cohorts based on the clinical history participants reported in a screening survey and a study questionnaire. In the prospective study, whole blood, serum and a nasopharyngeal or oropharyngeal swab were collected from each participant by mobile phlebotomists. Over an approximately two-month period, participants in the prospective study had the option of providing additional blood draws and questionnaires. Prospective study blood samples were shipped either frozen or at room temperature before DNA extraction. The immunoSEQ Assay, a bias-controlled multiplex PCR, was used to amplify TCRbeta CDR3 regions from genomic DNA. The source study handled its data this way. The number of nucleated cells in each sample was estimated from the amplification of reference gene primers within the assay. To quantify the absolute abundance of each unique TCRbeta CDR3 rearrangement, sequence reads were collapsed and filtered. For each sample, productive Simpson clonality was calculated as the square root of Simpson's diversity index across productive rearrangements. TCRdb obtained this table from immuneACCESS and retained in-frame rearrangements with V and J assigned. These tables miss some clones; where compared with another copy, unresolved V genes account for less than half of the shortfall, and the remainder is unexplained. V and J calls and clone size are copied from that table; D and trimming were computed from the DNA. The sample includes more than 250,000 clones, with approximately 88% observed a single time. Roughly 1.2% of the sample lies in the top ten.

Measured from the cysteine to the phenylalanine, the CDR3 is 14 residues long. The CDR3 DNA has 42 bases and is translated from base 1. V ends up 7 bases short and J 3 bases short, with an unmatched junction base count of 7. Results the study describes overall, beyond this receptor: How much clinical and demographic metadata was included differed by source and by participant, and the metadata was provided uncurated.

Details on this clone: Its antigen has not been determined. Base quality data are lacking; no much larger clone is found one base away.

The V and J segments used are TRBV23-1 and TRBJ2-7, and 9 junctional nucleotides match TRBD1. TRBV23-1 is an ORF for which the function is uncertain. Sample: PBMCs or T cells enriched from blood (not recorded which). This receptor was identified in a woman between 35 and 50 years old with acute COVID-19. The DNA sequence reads TGCGCCAGCAATCCACAGGGGGCAGTCTACGAGCAGTACTTC. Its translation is CASNPQGAVYEQYF.